One sample yielded the 29 T cell receptor beta chains listed below, sequenced in a study of cytomegalovirus exposure and HLA in healthy donors (dated by TCRdb to the late 2010s). Library generation was performed with the immunoSEQ multiplex PCR assay. For the multiplex PCR, a mixture combining 60 forward primers for TCR Vbeta segments and 13 reverse primers for TCR Jbeta segments was used. TCRdb retrieved this table from immuneACCESS and kept in-frame rearrangements only. Not all clones are present; in checked studies, unresolved V genes account for under half, and no reason is known for the remainder. The sample's clone listing holds 40,000 to 50,000 clones. The ten largest clonotypes hold roughly 1.4% of the sample. The material sequenced was PBMCs. The receptors shown here come from a man aged 25 to 45 in good health and CMV-seronegative.

The chain couples TRBV4-3 to TRBJ2-7; 12 bases are shared with TRBD1. This CDR3 has 15 amino acids. J lost 7 bases, V lost 0 bases, and 4 bases had no gene match. Germline CDR1 LGHNA, CDR2 YSLEER. For the CDR3, the DNA is TGCGCCAGCAGCCAAGAAGGGACAGGGGGCTGGGAGCAGTACTTC. Encoded protein: CASSQEGTGGWEQYF.

The chain is built from TRBV4-1 and TRBJ1-1; tentatively, D is TRBD1 (5 bases). V was cut by 0 bases and J by 2 bases, with 10 bases left in between. The CDR3 sequence is 15 residues long. Looked up from germline, CDR1 is MGHRA and CDR2 is YSYEKL. The CDR3 region has the DNA TGCGCCAGCAGCCAAGATGGGGGGTACAACACTGAAGCTTTCTTT. Encoded protein: CASSQDGGYNTEAFF.

The chain joins TRBV10-3 to TRBJ2-3, with TRBD1 matching over 8 bases. V lost 3 bases and J lost 1; bases outside the gene matches: 3. CDR3 length: 15 residues. The germline CDR1 and CDR2 sequences are ENHRY and SYGVKD. The CDR3 protein is CAISELGQGTDTQYF. Written as DNA, the CDR3 is TGTGCCATCAGTGAACTGGGACAGGGCACAGATACGCAGTATTTT.

The chain has TRBV30 and TRBJ2-7, with 9 bases that match TRBD1. Germline V gene lookup returns CDR1 GTSNPN and CDR2 SVGIG (reference sequence). This CDR3 has 13 amino acids. Unmatched junction bases numbered 5, after V lost 5 bases and J lost 3 bases. As DNA, the CDR3 is TGTGCCTGGGCTAGGGACAGGGACTACGAGCAGTACTTC. The encoded protein is CAWARDRDYEQYF.

The chain uses TRBV5-8 and TRBJ1-2; 7 nucleotides line up with TRBD1. V lost 4 bases and J lost 4; bases outside the gene matches: 4. Germline CDR1 and CDR2: SGHTS and YDEGEE. The CDR3 runs to 13 residues. The DNA for the CDR3 is TGTGCCAGCAGCAAGGACAGGTCCTATGGCTACACCTTC. This sequence encodes CASSKDRSYGYTF.

CDR3 bases: TGTGCCAGCAGCTCCCTTCGGGTAGGGGACTACACCTTC. Its protein is CASSSLRVGDYTF. The chain recombines TRBV5-6 with TRBJ1-2; maybe TRBD1 (5 bases). The CDR3 sequence is 13 residues long. Trimming took 3 bases from V and 10 from J, leaving 16 bases between them. Germline CDR1 reads SGHDT; CDR2 reads YYEEEE.

The J gene is TRBJ1-2, the V gene TRBV2; a possible D gene is TRBD1 (5 bases). The CDR3 is 12 residues long. V lost 6 bases to trimming and J lost 4 bases, with 9 bases between them. Germline V CDR1 and CDR2: SNHLY, FYNNEI. CDR3 sequence: CASRTETYGYTF. CDR3 nucleotide sequence: TGTGCCAGCAGGACAGAGACCTATGGCTACACCTTC.

J is TRBJ2-7 and V is TRBV4-1, with TRBD1 as a possible D gene (5 bases). The V end lost 0 bases, the J end lost 3 bases, and 12 bases lay between the germline ends. The CDR3 totals 15 residues. Germline values: CDR1 MGHRA, CDR2 YSYEKL. As DNA, the CDR3 is TGCGCCAGCAGCCAAGATTATCACAGGAACTACGAGCAGTACTTC. Its translation: CASSQDYHRNYEQYF.

The chain carries TRBV5-4 and TRBJ2-5, with 8 bases lining up with TRBD1. V gave up 4 bases and J gave up 5 bases; unmatched junction bases: 10. The CDR3 consists of 15 residues. Looked up from germline, CDR1 is SGHNT and CDR2 is YYREEE (reference sequence). CDR3 sequence (DNA): TGTGCCAGCAGCACCGGGCAGGGGGCCATGGAGACCCAGTACTTC. Residues: CASSTGQGAMETQYF.

The V and J genes are TRBV7-8 and TRBJ1-1; D unclear. V lost 1 base to trimming and J lost 1 base, with 10 bases between them. The CDR3 is 15 amino acids. Per germline, CDR1 SGHVS and CDR2 FQNEAQ. CDR3: CASSLGRSQNTEAFF. Written as DNA, the CDR3 is TGTGCCAGCAGCTTAGGACGTAGCCAGAACACTGAAGCTTTCTTT.

The chain is built from TRBV4-1 and TRBJ2-7; 8 nucleotides match TRBD1. The germline V gene encodes CDR1 MGHRA and CDR2 YSYEKL. J was trimmed by 5 bases and V by 4 bases; bases with no gene match: 10. The CDR3 is made up of 15 amino acids. The CDR3 here is CASSLRQGLPDEQYF. The CDR3, as DNA: TGCGCCAGCAGCCTCCGACAGGGGCTCCCCGACGAGCAGTACTTC.

CDR3 coding DNA: TGTGCTAGTGGTTCCGGACTTAGGTCCTACAATGAGCAGTTCTTC. Protein sequence: CASGSGLRSYNEQFF. This chain links TRBV12-5 with TRBJ2-1, with D perhaps matching TRBD2 (5 bases). The CDR3 runs to 15 residues. The germline V gene has CDR1 LGHNT and CDR2 FRNRAP. Trimming removed 4 bases at V and 1 base at J, with 11 bases between.

The chain is built from TRBV2 and TRBJ1-2; D is perhaps TRBD1 (6 bases). The length of the CDR3 is 14 residues. With 5 bases removed from V and 4 bases from J, the gap between germline ends came to 14 bases. Germline assignment: CDR1 SNHLY and CDR2 FYNNEI. The DNA for the CDR3 is TGTGCCAGCAGTTGGAGGGGGGGGAGCTATGGCTACACCTTC. Protein sequence: CASSWRGGSYGYTF.

V gene TRBV29-1 combines with J gene TRBJ1-2; D uncertain. CDR1 SQVTM and CDR2 ANQGSEA come from the germline V gene. V lost 5 bases and J 2 bases, leaving 18 bases between the germline ends. This CDR3 has 15 amino acids. CDR3 in amino acids: CSVLVPGSRNYGYTF. The CDR3, as DNA: TGCAGCGTTTTGGTTCCGGGGTCTAGGAACTATGGCTACACCTTC.

The gene calls are TRBV14 and TRBJ1-3; 8 bases fit TRBD1. V trimming: 1 base; J trimming: 5 bases; junction bases outside the gene matches: 4. Germline CDR1 and CDR2: SGHDN and FVKESK. The CDR3 runs 15 residues. CDR3 amino acids: CASSQAGGFRNTIYF. As DNA, the CDR3 is TGTGCCAGCAGCCAAGCAGGGGGCTTTAGAAACACCATATATTTT. Full variable domain (remainder filled in from reference TRBV14 and TRBJ1-3): EAGVTQFPSHSVIEKGQTVTLRCDPISGHDNLYWYRRVMGKEIKFLLHFVKESKQDESGMPNNRFLAERTGGTYSTLKVQPAELEDSGVYFCASSQAGGFRNTIYFGEGSWLTVV.

This chain uses TRBV9 with TRBJ2-7; 8 bases fit TRBD1. The CDR3 covers 15 residues. Per the germline V gene, CDR1 is SGDLS and CDR2 is YYNGEE. V shed 0 bases, J shed 3 bases, and the junction held 5 bases outside the gene matches. CDR3 region: CASSVGGQAFYEQYF. Written as DNA, the CDR3 is TGTGCCAGCAGCGTAGGGGGACAGGCCTTCTACGAGCAGTACTTC.

This chain joins TRBV7-9 and TRBJ1-2, with D hard to call. The CDR3 covers 13 residues. V was pared by 1 base and J by 9 bases, with 12 bases between. Germline assignment: CDR1 SEHNR and CDR2 FQNEAQ (reference sequence). The CDR3 DNA follows: TGTGCCAGCAGCTTAGTAGACACCGTAAGCTACACCTTC. This encodes CASSLVDTVSYTF.

The rearrangement links TRBV30 to TRBJ1-2; 7 bases are shared with TRBD1. Germline CDR1 GTSNPN, CDR2 SVGIG (reference sequence). V was clipped by 2 bases and J by 2 bases; unmatched bases: 5. The length of the CDR3 is 14 residues. The CDR3 is CAWSTGALNYGYTF. The CDR3 DNA sequence: TGTGCCTGGAGTACAGGGGCCCTCAACTATGGCTACACCTTC.

The CDR3 DNA sequence: TGCGCCAGCAGCTTGGAAGCAGGGGACACCGGGGAGCTGTTTTTT. Protein product: CASSLEAGDTGELFF. The genes are TRBV5-1 and TRBJ2-2, with a possible D match to TRBD1 (6 bases). Trimming cost V 0 bases and J 3 bases, with 9 bases left between them. Per the germline V gene, CDR1 is SGHRS and CDR2 is YFSETQ. The CDR3 is 15 amino acids.

The chain is built from TRBV7-2 and TRBJ2-7; TRBD1 aligns across 9 bases. The V segment lost 3 bases and the J segment 2 bases; nucleotides outside the gene matches: 2. This CDR3 spans 14 amino acids. Germline V gene data show CDR1 as SGHTA and CDR2 as FQGNSA. This chain's CDR3 is CASSFGQGTYEQYF. The DNA for the CDR3 is TGTGCCAGCAGCTTCGGACAGGGGACCTACGAGCAGTACTTC.

The chain has TRBV9 and TRBJ1-1; D remains unclear. Germline V CDR1 and CDR2: SGDLS, YYNGEE. The CDR3 is made up of 15 amino acids. Trimming stripped 0 bases from V and 5 bases from J, with 14 bases between. This CDR3 reads CASSVGVGRGTEAFF. The CDR3 coding sequence is TGTGCCAGCAGCGTAGGTGTAGGGCGAGGGACTGAAGCTTTCTTT.

The chain has TRBV7-9 and TRBJ1-4, with TRBD1 identical over 12 bases. J lost 4 bases, V lost 1 base, and 4 bases had no gene match. Germline V CDR1 and CDR2: SEHNR, FQNEAQ (reference sequence). The CDR3 covers 17 residues. The CDR3 region has the DNA TGTGCCAGCAGCTTAGGGGACAGGGGGCCTGTTAATGAAAAACTGTTTTTT. This codes for CASSLGDRGPVNEKLFF.

This rearrangement joins TRBV19 to TRBJ2-1; maybe TRBD2 (5 bases). CDR1 is LNHDA and CDR2 is SQIVND in the germline V gene (reference sequence). The CDR3 length is 15 residues. Trimming pared 5 bases from V and 0 bases from J, leaving 11 bases between. The DNA of the CDR3 is TGTGCCAGTAGTGTAACGGGGAGCTCCTACAATGAGCAGTTCTTC. Translation: CASSVTGSSYNEQFF.

The V gene is TRBV13, the J gene TRBJ1-1; a weak D match, TRBD1 (6 bases). Germline assignment: CDR1 PRHDT and CDR2 FYEKMQ (reference sequence). The CDR3 has 16 amino acids. V was shortened by 4 bases and J by 4 bases, with 19 bases between the two germline ends. The DNA for the CDR3 is TGTGCCAGCAGCTGGGGGGGGCCCCGTACGGGCACTGAAGCTTTCTTT. Translated: CASSWGGPRTGTEAFF.

This rearrangement joins TRBV7-2 to TRBJ1-1; the D gene is possibly TRBD1 (6 bases). Trimming took 2 bases from V and 5 from J, leaving 12 bases between them. This CDR3 region has 14 residues. From germline, CDR1 is SGHTA and CDR2 FQGNSA. CDR3 protein: CASSLKGQGTEAFF. CDR3 nucleotides: TGTGCCAGCAGCTTAAAGGGGCAGGGGACTGAAGCTTTCTTT. The variable domain in full, completed from reference TRBV7-2 and TRBJ1-1, reads GAGVSQSPSNKVTEKGKDVELRCDPISGHTALYWYRQSLGQGLEFLIYFQGNSAPDKSGLPSDRFSAERTGGSVSTLTIQRTQQEDSAVYLCASSLKGQGTEAFFGQGTRLTVV.

V gene TRBV30 combines with J gene TRBJ1-1, with D perhaps TRBD1 (5 bases). The CDR3 runs to 12 residues. CDR1 and CDR2 (germline): GTSNPN, SVGIG (reference sequence). V gave up 8 bases and J gave up 4 bases, with 14 bases separating them. The CDR3 reads CASKGIGTEAFF. The CDR3 nucleotides read TGTGCCAGCAAGGGGATCGGCACTGAAGCTTTCTTT. The full variable domain, rest sourced from reference TRBV30 and TRBJ1-1, is SQTIHQWPATLVQPVGSPLSLECTVEGTSNPNLYWYRQAAGRGLQLLFYSVGIGQISSEVPQNLSASRPQDRQFILSSKKLLLSDSGFYLCASKGIGTEAFFGQGTRLTVV.

The rearrangement joins TRBV6-4 to TRBJ1-2, with a weak D call TRBD1 (5 bases). In germline, CDR1 is MRHNA, CDR2 SNTAGT. CDR3 length: 12 residues. Between the trimmed V and J ends, which lost 9 bases and 4 bases, there was a span of 12 bases. The CDR3 spells CAREGGVYGYTF. CDR3 in DNA: TGTGCCAGGGAGGGAGGGGTCTATGGCTACACCTTC.

This chain joins TRBV4-3 and TRBJ1-2; D may be TRBD1 (5 bases). There are 15 residues in the CDR3. Trimming pared 5 bases from V and 0 bases from J, leaving 13 bases between. The germline CDR1 and CDR2 sequences are LGHNA and YSLEER. The CDR3 DNA sequence: TGCGCCAGCAGCTCTGCAGGGCTAGCTAACTATGGCTACACCTTC. It translates to CASSSAGLANYGYTF.

The rearrangement joins TRBV9 to TRBJ1-1; D not certain. This CDR3 has 13 residues. Germline V gene lookup returns CDR1 SGDLS and CDR2 YYNGEE. V lost 2 bases to trimming and J lost 5 bases, with 10 bases between them. The CDR3 DNA follows: TGTGCCAGCAGCGTCACAACGGGGACTGAAGCTTTCTTT. Its protein is CASSVTTGTEAFF.